The sequence of this T cell receptor beta chain was determined in a study of shared clonotypes between healthy human individuals. This clone was seen at least ten times. Genomic DNA of every subset was divided equally among multiple immunoSEQ plates. As processed by the authors: Filtering was not the same, since immunoSEQ gave junction-only sequences without quality scores. TCRdb's table, derived via immunoSEQ multiplex PCR, lists solely in-frame clones and lacks some. V, J and clone size are taken as reported in that table, and D and trimming were inferred from the DNA itself. The sample yields about 490,000 clones, over 60% seen once. There were no recent acute infections or vaccinations among the donors, who were healthy HIV-negative adults. The TCR sequence derives from a woman aged 40 to 49 in good health. Some clones in this sample may be carry-over from other donors' samples. Sequences were obtained from PBMCs.

Here the CDR3 reads CASSLDRSGGEQFF. The CDR3 nucleotides read TGTGCCAGCAGCTTAGATCGGTCTGGGGGGGAGCAGTTCTTC. The genes are TRBV11-2 and TRBJ2-1; possible D gene TRBD2, 6 bases. The germline V gene encodes CDR1 SGHAT and CDR2 FQNNGV. Trimming left V 0 bases short and J 10 bases short, with 13 bases between. The CDR3 is 14 residues long.